The 9 T cell receptor beta chains in this list originate from one sample, sequenced in a study of glioma-infiltrating T cells after dendritic cell vaccination. Data came from immunoSEQ multiplex PCR; TCRdb stores just in-frame clones and leaves some out. Of approximately 64,000 clones listed, around four fifths are singletons. This specimen was blood, taken before dendritic cell vaccination. The receptors come from a human donor with glioblastoma.

The chain recombines TRBV2 with TRBJ1-2; the D gene is possibly TRBD1 (5 bases). CDR3 size: 13 residues. Trimming stripped 4 bases from V and 3 bases from J, with 9 bases between. Germline V gene data show CDR1 as SNHLY and CDR2 as FYNNEI. CDR3 bases: TGTGCCAGCAGTGTTTCCAGGGACTATGGCTACACCTTC. Its translation: CASSVSRDYGYTF.

V is TRBV5-1 and J is TRBJ2-1; maybe TRBD2 (5 bases). Trimming left V 0 bases short and J 7 bases short, with 17 bases between. This CDR3 is 16 amino acids long. In germline, CDR1 is SGHRS, CDR2 YFSETQ. For the CDR3, the DNA is TGCGCCAGCAGCTTGGAGGCAGGCGTACCGGGGAATGAGCAGTTCTTC. It yields the protein CASSLEAGVPGNEQFF.

The CDR3 region is CASSPTASTDTQYF. CDR3 nucleotides: TGTGCCAGCAGCCCAACAGCTAGCACAGATACGCAGTATTTT. The V call is TRBV11-3, the J call TRBJ2-3; D gene ambiguous. The length of the CDR3 is 14 residues. V was cut by 5 bases and J by 0 bases, with 9 bases left in between. Per the germline V gene, CDR1 is SGHNT and CDR2 is YENEEA. Using reference TRBV11-3 and TRBJ2-3 for the parts outside the CDR3, the full variable domain is EAGVVQSPRYKIIEKKQPVAFWCNPISGHNTLYWYLQNLGQGPELLIRYENEEAVDDSQLPKDRFSAERLKGVDSTLKIQPAELGDSAVYLCASSPTASTDTQYFGPGTRLTVL.

This sequence joins TRBV28 and TRBJ1-2; D might be TRBD1 (6 bases). From germline, CDR1 is MDHEN and CDR2 SYDVKM. The CDR3 length is 16 residues. V was trimmed by 1 base and J by 0 bases, leaving 12 bases between them. CDR3 sequence: CASSLFGQSTNYGYTF. The CDR3 region has the DNA TGTGCCAGCAGTTTATTCGGACAGTCAACTAACTATGGCTACACCTTC.

This clone appeared a single time. This chain connects TRBV27 to TRBJ2-7; 11 bases fit TRBD1. The CDR3 extends over 13 amino acids. CDR1 and CDR2 (germline): MNHEY, SMNVEV (reference sequence). J was trimmed by 5 bases and V by 7 bases; bases with no gene match: 4. CDR3 nucleotide sequence: TGTGCCAGCACCCGGACAGGGGGCCACGAGCAGTACTTC. Its protein product is CASTRTGGHEQYF.

As concerns this clone: The sample holds other DNA sequences that translate to the same CDR3. The V call is TRBV19, the J call TRBJ1-1; the D gene is possibly TRBD1 (5 bases). This CDR3 is 13 amino acids long. CDR1 and CDR2 (germline): LNHDA, SQIVND (reference sequence). V gave up 6 bases and J gave up 0 bases, with 8 bases separating them. The CDR3 reads CASSQTVNTEAFF. The CDR3 DNA sequence: TGTGCCAGTAGCCAGACAGTGAACACTGAAGCTTTCTTT. Based on the CDR3 plus reference TRBV19 and TRBJ1-1, the full variable domain is DGGITQSPKYLFRKEGQNVTLSCEQNLNHDAMYWYRQDPGQGLRLIYYSQIVNDFQKGDIAEGYSVSREKKESFPLTVTSAQKNPTAFYLCASSQTVNTEAFFGQGTRLTVV.

J is TRBJ2-5 and V is TRBV4-1, with 9 bases identical to TRBD1. J lost 4 bases, V lost 2 bases, and 5 bases had no gene match. The CDR3 is 15 amino acids. Germline CDR1 and CDR2: MGHRA and YSYEKL. As DNA, the CDR3 is TGCGCCAGCAGCCAACCGGGACAGGGAGGAGAGACCCAGTACTTC. It encodes CASSQPGQGGETQYF.

The rearrangement uses TRBV6-7 and TRBJ2-7; 7 bases are shared with TRBD1. TRBV6-7 is classed as an ORF, of uncertain function. The CDR3 length is 14 residues. V was pared by 5 bases and J by 1 base, with 5 bases of the junction left unmatched. For the CDR3, the DNA is TGTGCCAGCAGTAACCCGACAGGGTCCTACGAGCAGTACTTC. It codes for CASSNPTGSYEQYF.

V usage is TRBV4-1 and J usage is TRBJ2-3; 8 bases are a match to TRBD2. V was pared by 0 bases and J by 2 bases, with 7 bases of the junction left unmatched. This CDR3 comprises 17 residues. Germline assignment: CDR1 MGHRA and CDR2 YSYEKL. The CDR3 is CASSQDSHSGDTDTQYF. DNA for the CDR3: TGCGCCAGCAGCCAAGATTCCCATAGCGGGGACACAGATACGCAGTATTTT.